The entry below describes one T cell receptor beta chain. This specimen belongs to a study of control samples from healthy donors and cancer patients. The assay was immunoSEQ multiplex PCR, and TCRdb's table has in-frame clones only and misses some. The data show about 120,000 clones, approximately 94% seen once. The germline V and J ends were trimmed by 3 bases and 3 bases, with 6 bases remaining between them. Germline V gene lookup returns CDR1 ENHRY and CDR2 SYGVKD. This CDR3 is 12 amino acids long. The source is a man aged 45-65 years with head and neck cancer. Sequencing input: PBMCs. The genes are TRBV10-3 and TRBJ2-7; D is unclear. The CDR3 nucleotides are TGTGCCATCAGTGATCGCAACTACGAGCAGTACTTC. Its protein is CAISDRNYEQYF.